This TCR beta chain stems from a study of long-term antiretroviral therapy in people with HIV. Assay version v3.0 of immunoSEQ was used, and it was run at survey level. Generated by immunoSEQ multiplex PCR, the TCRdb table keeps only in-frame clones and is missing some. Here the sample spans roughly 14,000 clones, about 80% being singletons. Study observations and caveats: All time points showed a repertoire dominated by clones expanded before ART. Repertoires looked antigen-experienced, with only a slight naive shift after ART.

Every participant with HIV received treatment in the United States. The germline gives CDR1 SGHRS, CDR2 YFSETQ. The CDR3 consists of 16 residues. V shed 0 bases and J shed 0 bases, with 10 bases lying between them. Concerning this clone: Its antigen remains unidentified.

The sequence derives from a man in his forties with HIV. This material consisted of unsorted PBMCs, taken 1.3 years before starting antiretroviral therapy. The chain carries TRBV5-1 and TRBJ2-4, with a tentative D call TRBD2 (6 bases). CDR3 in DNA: TGCGCCAGCAGCTTGGCCGGGGGTCTAGCCAAAAACATTCAGTACTTC. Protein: CASSLAGGLAKNIQYF.